Listed here is a single TCR beta chain. The germline CDR1 and CDR2 sequences are LGHNA and YNFKEQ. The CDR3 sequence is 16 residues long. Trimming shortened V by 1 base and J by 0 bases, and 7 bases separated the two germline ends. The data belong to a study of blood T cell repertoires in COVID-19. Study at large: The United States, Italy and Spain provided the acute and convalescent COVID-19 samples. T cells, B-cell-depleted T cells, or PBMCs supplied cDNA or gDNA.

Methods used by the authors: Amplifying reference gene primers gave estimates of nucleated cell counts. The repertoire was sequenced with immunoSEQ multiplex PCR; TCRdb's copy has only in-frame clones and lacks some. V and J calls and clone size come straight from that table; D and trimming were deduced from the DNA. The sample holds approximately 210,000 clones, 70% to 90% seen once. Input material: peripheral blood. The receptor's source is a middle-aged man with acute or convalescent COVID-19. The gene calls are TRBV4-2 and TRBJ2-6; maybe TRBD1 (5 bases). CDR3 loop: CASSQGRGSGANVLTF. DNA for the CDR3: TGTGCCAGCAGCCAAGGAAGGGGCTCTGGGGCCAACGTCCTGACTTTC.